This T cell receptor (beta chain) was obtained from a study of identifying expanded T cells in peripheral blood. General observations from the study: Technical replicates showed around 1.2 changed clones; about 2 weeks 15 to 20; four weeks 19. Clone count variance between roughly 2-week samples rose with total template count.

No infections or other immune events were documented during collection. The repertoire was sequenced with immunoSEQ multiplex PCR; TCRdb's copy has only in-frame clones and lacks some. The data hold tens of thousands of clones, with 84% observed a single time. A note on this clone: As yet, its antigen is unknown.

This CDR3 is 12 amino acids long. The V end lost 3 bases, the J end lost 15 bases, and 15 bases lay between the germline ends. CDR1 is MNHEY and CDR2 is SVGAGI in the germline V gene. Sequences were obtained from blood. The chain links TRBV6-5 to TRBJ1-5, with D possibly TRBD1 on 5 matching bases. This sequence was found in a person between 18 and 75 years old in good health. CDR3: CASSYSRVIWHF. CDR3 bases: TGTGCCAGCAGTTATAGCAGGGTGATATGGCATTTT.